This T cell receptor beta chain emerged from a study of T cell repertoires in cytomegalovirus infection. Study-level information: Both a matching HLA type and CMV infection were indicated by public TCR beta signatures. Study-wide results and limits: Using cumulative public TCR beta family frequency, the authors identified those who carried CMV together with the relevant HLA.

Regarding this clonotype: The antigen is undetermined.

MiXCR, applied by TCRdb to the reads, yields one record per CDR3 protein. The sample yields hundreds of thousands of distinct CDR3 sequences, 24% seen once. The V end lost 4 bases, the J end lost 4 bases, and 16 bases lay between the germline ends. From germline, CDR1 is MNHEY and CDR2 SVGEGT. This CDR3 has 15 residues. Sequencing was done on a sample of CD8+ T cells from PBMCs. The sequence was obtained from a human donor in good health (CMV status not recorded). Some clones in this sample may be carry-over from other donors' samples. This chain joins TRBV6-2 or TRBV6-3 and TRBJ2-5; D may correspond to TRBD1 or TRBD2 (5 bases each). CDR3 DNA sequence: TGTGCCAGCAGTTCGCCTCTCGAGGGGTCAGAGACCCAGTACTTC. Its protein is CASSSPLEGSETQYF.